The sequence of this T cell receptor (beta chain) was determined in a study of T-cell reconstitution after alpha-beta-depleted transplantation in children. TCRbeta library preparation incorporated unique molecular identifiers. TCRdb re-derived calls from the PCR reads in MiXCR, one entry per CDR3 protein. The table shows some 590,000 distinct CDR3 sequences, with more than 9% occurring only once. Per germline, CDR1 MRHNA and CDR2 SNTAGT. The CDR3 runs 19 residues. Trimming cost V 5 bases and J 0 bases; bases outside gene matches: 13. This clonotype was recorded at least ten times. The sequence derives from a human donor who donated a stem cell graft to a child with acute myeloid leukemia. Sequenced material: PBMCs from the stem cell graft donor, taken from the stem cell graft. The chain recombines TRBV6-4 with TRBJ2-2; 9 bases map to TRBD2. Written as DNA, the CDR3 is TGTGCCAGCAGTATTCGACTTAGCGGGAGAGGGGCGAACACCGGGGAGCTGTTTTTT. Protein sequence: CASSIRLSGRGANTGELFF.